Presented here are 31 T cell receptor beta chains from one specimen sequenced in a study of shared clonotypes between healthy human individuals. Profiled with immunoSEQ multiplex PCR; TCRdb holds only in-frame clones, not every one. The sample yields a few hundred thousand clones, 79% seen once. The source material was PBMCs. The receptors originated from a woman aged 35 to 49 in good health. Some clones in this sample may be carry-over from other donors' samples.

This clone was seen repeatedly, ten times or more. The V call is TRBV29-1, the J call TRBJ2-1; 8 bases are shared with TRBD1. Germline-derived CDR1 and CDR2 are SQVTM and ANQGSEA. J lost 3 bases, V lost 4 bases, and 8 bases had no gene match. This CDR3 is built from 15 residues. The DNA of the CDR3 is TGCAGCGTTGGAGTTTCAGGGGGCGGCTACAATGAGCAGTTCTTC. It encodes CSVGVSGGGYNEQFF.

This chain links TRBV19 with TRBJ1-2; 7 nucleotides agree with TRBD1. The V segment lost 2 bases and the J segment 7 bases; nucleotides outside the gene matches: 16. Germline V gene lookup returns CDR1 LNHDA and CDR2 SQIVND (reference sequence). The CDR3 totals 17 residues. The CDR3 nucleotides are TGTGCCAGTAGTATACTATTGGGCGGAACAGGGGTTCTTGGCTACACCTTC. It translates to CASSILLGGTGVLGYTF.

This sequence joins TRBV5-1 and TRBJ2-3, with 11 bases that match TRBD2. This CDR3 is built from 15 residues. The V gene end was trimmed by 4 bases and the J gene end by 5 bases; junction bases not matched to a gene: 6. Germline CDR1 and CDR2: SGHRS and YFSETQ. The chain's CDR3 is CASSRTSGRGDTQYF. The CDR3 nucleotides are TGCGCCAGCAGCCGGACTAGCGGGCGGGGAGATACGCAGTATTTT.

V and J are TRBV27 and TRBJ2-7; D gene ambiguous. CDR1 and CDR2 from the germline V gene are MNHEY and SMNVEV (reference sequence). Between the trimmed V and J ends, which lost 7 bases and 6 bases, there was a span of 16 bases. This CDR3 comprises 13 residues. For the CDR3, the DNA is TGTGCCAGCACCGGCCGGTCGACACTCGAGCAGTACTTC. Residues: CASTGRSTLEQYF.

The chain joins TRBV7-9 to TRBJ1-2, with 7 bases identical to TRBD1. CDR1 is SEHNR, CDR2 FQNEAQ, per germline (reference sequence). Losses at the gene ends were 5 bases for V and 0 bases for J; bases not matched to a gene: 6. There are 15 residues in the CDR3. The CDR3 DNA reads as TGTGCCAGCAGCCCCCGGGACAGACCTAACTATGGCTACACCTTC. Residues: CASSPRDRPNYGYTF.

The V call is TRBV2, the J call TRBJ1-1; possibly TRBD1 for D (5 bases). The length of the CDR3 is 14 residues. V was pared by 6 bases and J by 2 bases, with 13 bases between. Germline CDR1 and CDR2: SNHLY and FYNNEI. The CDR3 loop reads CASRRRQLNTEAFF. CDR3 nucleotides: TGTGCCAGCAGACGCCGACAGCTTAACACTGAAGCTTTCTTT.

V and J are TRBV29-1 and TRBJ1-2; TRBD1 might be the D (6 bases). V was pared by 1 base and J by 4 bases, with 10 bases between. Per the germline V gene, CDR1 is SQVTM and CDR2 is ANQGSEA. CDR3 size: 13 residues. The DNA for the CDR3 is TGCAGCGTTGAAGCCCGGACAGCCTATGGCTACACCTTC. This sequence encodes CSVEARTAYGYTF.

This chain uses TRBV19 with TRBJ1-5, with 9 bases matching TRBD1. Per the germline V gene, CDR1 is LNHDA and CDR2 is SQIVND (reference sequence). V lost 6 bases, J lost 3 bases, and 3 bases stayed unmatched. This CDR3 comprises 14 residues. CDR3 nucleotides: TGTGCCAGTAGGCGGACAGGGGTCAATCAGCCCCAGCATTTT. It encodes CASRRTGVNQPQHF.

The V call is TRBV6-1, the J call TRBJ2-7, with 7 bases matching TRBD1. Germline V gives CDR1 MNHNS, CDR2 SASEGT. CDR3 length equals 15 residues. With 6 bases clipped from V and 0 bases from J, the junction kept 8 bases outside the gene matches. The CDR3: CASRLGRGSSYEQYF. CDR3 DNA sequence: TGTGCCAGCAGGCTGGGCAGGGGGAGCTCCTACGAGCAGTACTTC.

CDR3 residues: CASSLGGVQGYYEQYF. The DNA for the CDR3 is TGTGCCAGCAGCTTGGGTGGCGTACAGGGCTACTACGAGCAGTACTTC. The genes are TRBV5-4 and TRBJ2-7; tentatively, D is TRBD1 (6 bases). This CDR3 spans 16 amino acids. V was trimmed by 0 bases and J by 3 bases, leaving 16 bases between them. Germline V gives CDR1 SGHNT, CDR2 YYREEE (reference sequence).

The chain recombines TRBV19 with TRBJ2-7; 9 positions agree with TRBD1. CDR3 size: 14 residues. Germline V lookup: CDR1 LNHDA, CDR2 SQIVND (reference sequence). V shed 6 bases, J shed 3 bases, and the junction held 6 bases outside the gene matches. The CDR3 loop is CASSPGQGGYEQYF. DNA of the CDR3: TGTGCCAGTAGCCCGGGACAGGGTGGCTACGAGCAGTACTTC.

This clone has only one observation. This chain joins TRBV29-1 and TRBJ1-2, with D tentatively TRBD1 (5 bases). CDR3 length: 13 residues. With 3 bases removed from V and 4 bases from J, the gap between germline ends came to 12 bases. Germline assignment: CDR1 SQVTM and CDR2 ANQGSEA. This chain's CDR3 is CSVDPTETYGYTF. The CDR3, as DNA: TGCAGCGTTGACCCGACAGAAACCTATGGCTACACCTTC.

This sequence joins TRBV7-2 and TRBJ2-3; 7 nucleotides line up with TRBD2. Germline CDR1 and CDR2: SGHTA and FQGNSA. With 5 bases clipped from V and 11 bases from J, the junction kept 13 bases outside the gene matches. The CDR3 has 14 amino acids. CDR3 nucleotide sequence: TGTGCCAGCAGCCTTTCCCCGGAGGGGAGGGGGCAGTATTTT. Translating it yields CASSLSPEGRGQYF.

The chain is built from TRBV29-1 and TRBJ2-3; 7 positions agree with TRBD1. The J segment lost 2 bases and the V segment lost 5 bases, leaving 7 bases of the junction unmatched. Per germline, CDR1 SQVTM and CDR2 ANQGSEA. CDR3 size: 14 residues. CDR3 amino acids: CSVRLGQYTDTQYF. CDR3 sequence (DNA): TGCAGCGTTCGACTGGGACAGTACACAGATACGCAGTATTTT.

A word on this clone: One base separates it from a far larger clone, so it is likely a read error. The same CDR3 is also encoded by other DNA sequences in this sample. This rearrangement joins TRBV6-1 to TRBJ2-6; D might be TRBD1 or TRBD2, each matching 5 bases. Germline-derived CDR1 and CDR2 are MNHNS and SASEGT. The CDR3 covers 16 residues. The CDR3, as DNA: TGTGCCAGCAGTGAATTGGACTTCTCTGGGGCCGACGTCCTGACTTTC. Protein product: CASSELDFSGADVLTF.

V and J are TRBV25-1 and TRBJ2-2; D ambiguous. Germline V gene sequence: CDR1 MGHDK, CDR2 SYGVNS. Trimming pared 3 bases from V and 4 bases from J, leaving 12 bases between. The CDR3 is 15 amino acids. CDR3: CASSDLGVITGELFF. The CDR3 region has the DNA TGTGCCAGCAGTGATTTAGGTGTGATCACCGGGGAGCTGTTTTTT. Full variable domain (missing parts from reference TRBV25-1 and TRBJ2-2): EADIYQTPRYLVIGTGKKITLECSQTMGHDKMYWYQQDPGMELHLIHYSYGVNSTEKGDLSSESTVSRIRTEHFPLTLESARPSHTSQYLCASSDLGVITGELFFGEGSRLTVL.

This clone was observed a single time. This rearrangement joins TRBV5-4 to TRBJ2-3, with 7 bases aligning to TRBD2. The germline CDR1 and CDR2 sequences are SGHNT and YYREEE (reference sequence). J gave up 2 bases and V 1 base, and 7 bases lay outside the gene matches. The CDR3 contains 16 residues. The CDR3 coding sequence is TGTGCCAGCAGCTTGCGGACTAGTGTTACCACAGATACGCAGTATTTT. It codes for CASSLRTSVTTDTQYF.

This clone was picked up one time. The rearrangement joins TRBV21-1 to TRBJ2-7; TRBD1, the D gene given by the table, was not confirmed from the DNA. TRBV21-1 is a pseudogene locus. CDR3 length equals 18 residues. The CDR3 region has the DNA TGTGCCAGCAGCAAATTAAATTTGGGCGCGACAGGGGAATACGAGCAGTACTTC. Its translation is CASSKLNLGATGEYEQYF.

This chain connects TRBV13 to TRBJ1-2; 8 bases agree with TRBD1. J lost 5 bases, V lost 5 bases, and 7 bases had no gene match. Germline V gives CDR1 PRHDT, CDR2 FYEKMQ (reference sequence). This CDR3 contains 14 residues. The CDR3 spells CASSQGQGGYGYTF. CDR3 coding DNA: TGTGCCAGCAGCCAAGGACAGGGCGGATATGGCTACACCTTC.

The rearrangement uses TRBV21-1 and TRBJ2-5; the table gives TRBD1 as D, unverified against the DNA. The end of the DNA aligns better with TRBJ2-7, so the J call may be wrong. TRBV21-1 is reported as a pseudogene. The CDR3 is made up of 15 amino acids. The CDR3, as DNA: TGTGCCAGCAGCAACCGGGACAGGGACTCCTACGAGCAGTACTTC. Translation: CASSNRDRDSYEQYF.

V is TRBV11-2 and J is TRBJ1-1; a weak D match, TRBD1 (6 bases). V was shortened by 5 bases and J by 5 bases, with 12 bases between the two germline ends. Germline loops: CDR1 SGHAT, CDR2 FQNNGV. This CDR3 has 13 amino acids. The CDR3 here is CASSPPGETEAFF. CDR3 nucleotide sequence: TGTGCCAGCAGCCCCCCAGGGGAGACTGAAGCTTTCTTT.

Only one count was recorded for this clone. The V and J genes are TRBV5-1 and TRBJ1-1, with D perhaps matching TRBD1 (5 bases). Germline CDR1 is SGHRS and CDR2 is YFSETQ. V was cut by 3 bases and J by 1 base, with 10 bases left in between. The CDR3 has 14 residues. This CDR3 is CASSWDQGNTEAFF. The CDR3 nucleotides read TGCGCCAGCAGCTGGGACCAGGGGAACACTGAAGCTTTCTTT.

The rearrangement uses TRBV19 and TRBJ2-1, with 9 nucleotides matching TRBD2. This CDR3 spans 14 amino acids. CDR1 and CDR2 (germline): LNHDA, SQIVND (reference sequence). The ends lost 3 bases at V and 6 bases at J; junction bases unmatched: 3. Here the CDR3 reads CASSMGGLANEQFF. CDR3 bases: TGTGCCAGTAGTATGGGGGGACTAGCCAATGAGCAGTTCTTC.

V and J are TRBV19 and TRBJ1-2, with unresolved D. This CDR3 has 14 amino acids. V lost 5 bases and J 6 bases, leaving 16 bases between the germline ends. CDR1 LNHDA and CDR2 SQIVND come from the germline V gene (reference sequence). CDR3 nucleotide sequence: TGTGCCAGTAGTCTATTATCAATCATCAATGGCTACACCTTC. Amino acids: CASSLLSIINGYTF.

The chain links TRBV7-3 to TRBJ2-2, with TRBD1 matching over 9 bases. Per the germline V gene, CDR1 is SGHTA and CDR2 is FQGTGA. Unmatched junction bases numbered 8, after V lost 4 bases and J lost 5 bases. The CDR3 runs to 16 residues. Written as DNA, the CDR3 is TGTGCCAGCAGCTCAGTACAGGGGGCTCGGACCGGGGAGCTGTTTTTT. Protein sequence: CASSSVQGARTGELFF.

As concerns this clone: Other nucleotide sequences from this sample produce the same CDR3. This chain connects TRBV11-3 to TRBJ2-1; 7 bases align to TRBD1. The V gene's germline CDR1 is SGHNT and CDR2 YENEEA. The CDR3 spans 13 residues. V lost 0 bases, J lost 7 bases, and 0 bases stayed unmatched. This CDR3 is CASSLDRGNEQFF. The CDR3 DNA follows: TGTGCCAGCAGCTTAGACAGGGGGAATGAGCAGTTCTTC.

With regard to this clone: It is likely a read error: a sequence one base away is far more abundant. The CDR3 bases are TGTGCCGGCAGTTTCGGGGTTGATGGCTACACCTTC. Translated, it gives CAGSFGVDGYTF. This chain connects TRBV28 to TRBJ1-2, with unresolved D. The CDR3 has 12 amino acids. CDR1 and CDR2 (germline): MDHEN, SYDVKM.

The chain has TRBV6-6 and TRBJ2-1; D is ambiguous. Per germline, CDR1 MNHNY and CDR2 SVGAGI (reference sequence). This CDR3 has 14 amino acids. The ends were cut back, 10 bases at V and 0 bases at J, with 13 bases in the middle. CDR3 loop: CATTAVSSYNEQFF. CDR3 DNA sequence: TGTGCCACTACGGCGGTAAGCTCCTACAATGAGCAGTTCTTC.

The V and J genes are TRBV7-3 and TRBJ2-2; the D is unclear. The V and J ends lost 6 bases and 0 bases respectively, with 8 bases between them. Germline-derived CDR1 and CDR2 are SGHTA and FQGTGA. CDR3 size: 14 residues. CDR3 region: CASSQDPNTGELFF. The CDR3 DNA is TGTGCCAGCAGTCAAGACCCGAACACCGGGGAGCTGTTTTTT.

The sample holds a few counts of this clone. The sample has other DNA sequences that encode this CDR3 too. The chain combines TRBV30 with TRBJ2-4; either TRBD1 or TRBD2 may supply D (5 bases each). The CDR3 runs to 14 residues. The V gene lost 2 bases and the J gene lost 1 base, with 9 bases spanning the gap. Germline loops: CDR1 GTSNPN, CDR2 SVGIG (reference sequence). CDR3 coding DNA: TGTGCCTGGAGTCTCGGGACGGCCAAAAACATTCAGTACTTC. It specifies CAWSLGTAKNIQYF.

The chain has TRBV7-9 and TRBJ2-5; a possible D gene is TRBD1 (5 bases). The CDR3 covers 15 residues. V shed 1 base and J shed 4 bases, with 13 bases lying between them. Germline lookup yields CDR1 SEHNR and CDR2 FQNEAQ (reference sequence). The CDR3 DNA sequence: TGTGCCAGCAGCTTAGGTGCAGGGTTAGCAGAGACCCAGTACTTC. Protein: CASSLGAGLAETQYF.